One and the same sample provided the 12 T cell receptor beta chains below, sequenced in a study of T-cell reconstitution after alpha-beta-depleted transplantation in children. Preparation of the TCRbeta library used unique molecular identifiers. TCRdb re-called the PCR reads through MiXCR, storing one row per CDR3 protein. In the table there are hundreds of thousands of distinct CDR3 sequences, roughly 10% of which are singletons. Sample: PBMCs from the stem cell graft donor, taken from the stem cell graft. Receptors originate from a human donor who donated a stem cell graft to a child with acute lymphoblastic leukemia.

This clonotype was observed many times. The V and J genes are TRBV5-1 and TRBJ2-1; the D gene is possibly TRBD1 (5 bases). The V gene's germline CDR1 is SGHRS and CDR2 YFSETQ. V lost 5 bases, J lost 4 bases, and 13 bases lay in between. This CDR3 has 14 residues. The CDR3 bases are TGCGCCAGCAGTGAAGACAGCGAGTACAATGAGCAGTTCTTC. It yields the protein CASSEDSEYNEQFF.

The rearrangement joins TRBV19 to TRBJ1-1, with D possibly being TRBD1 (6 bases). CDR3 length: 14 amino acids. V was pared by 6 bases and J by 4 bases, with 15 bases between. CDR1 is LNHDA and CDR2 is SQIVND in the germline V gene (reference sequence). The DNA for the CDR3 is TGTGCCAGTAGAAAGGGGGAATTGGTCACTGAAGCTTTCTTT. Translated: CASRKGELVTEAFF.

The rearrangement uses TRBV7-9 and TRBJ1-5; D uncertain. CDR3 size: 14 residues. Trimming shortened V by 6 bases and J by 5 bases, and 14 bases separated the two germline ends. The germline V gene encodes CDR1 SEHNR and CDR2 FQNEAQ (reference sequence). The DNA for the CDR3 is TGTGCCAGCAGTTGGGAGTGGTCGGATCAGCCCCAGCATTTT. Its protein is CASSWEWSDQPQHF.

This clonotype has at least ten counts. The rearrangement joins TRBV27 to TRBJ2-7, with D tentatively TRBD1 (6 bases). V lost 3 bases and J 2 bases, leaving 8 bases between the germline ends. The CDR3 contains 13 residues. The germline gives CDR1 MNHEY, CDR2 SMNVEV (reference sequence). The CDR3 DNA reads TGTGCCAGCAGTTTCGGACAGACCTACGAGCAGTACTTC. It translates to CASSFGQTYEQYF.

The V and J genes are TRBV5-8 and TRBJ1-2, with no clear D. The CDR3 loop spans 14 amino acids. Germline V gene data show CDR1 as SGHTS and CDR2 as YDEGEE. The germline V and J ends were trimmed by 2 bases and 7 bases, with 15 bases remaining between them. The CDR3 is CASSFLRDASGYTF. In nucleotides, the CDR3 is TGTGCCAGCAGCTTCTTACGGGATGCGTCTGGCTACACCTTC.

This clonotype occurred many times. This rearrangement joins TRBV11-2 to TRBJ2-3; D gene ambiguous. The ends were cut back, 3 bases at V and 0 bases at J, with 7 bases in the middle. CDR1 is SGHAT and CDR2 is FQNNGV in the germline V gene. The CDR3 has 14 residues. The CDR3 DNA reads TGTGCCAGCAGCTTCCGGGCCAGCACAGATACGCAGTATTTT. Its translation: CASSFRASTDTQYF.

This chain connects TRBV10-2 to TRBJ2-1, with TRBD2 matching over 8 bases. Germline trimming cut 6 bases from V and 3 bases from J; bases unmatched to any gene: 13. This CDR3 is 17 amino acids long. Germline V CDR1 and CDR2: WSHSY, SAAADI. CDR3 sequence reads: CASRGGGPMYFYNEQFF. The CDR3 DNA follows: TGCGCCAGCAGGGGCGGGGGGCCAATGTATTTCTACAATGAGCAGTTCTTC.

This clonotype was counted only a few times. The chain couples TRBV4-3 to TRBJ1-6; a weak D match, TRBD1 (5 bases). The CDR3 runs to 13 residues. Trimming removed 3 bases from V and 11 bases from J, with 11 bases in between. Germline CDR1 reads LGHNA; CDR2 reads YSLEER. CDR3 loop: CASSQEQETPLHF. CDR3 sequence (DNA): TGCGCCAGCAGCCAGGAACAGGAGACACCCCTCCACTTT.

This clonotype was seen a few times. The chain recombines TRBV7-2 with TRBJ2-3; D remains unclear. This CDR3 contains 14 residues. Per the germline V gene, CDR1 is SGHTA and CDR2 is FQGNSA. V was shortened by 5 bases and J by 2 bases, with 11 bases between the two germline ends. The CDR3 nucleotides read TGTGCCAGCAGCGCCGGGCTTATCACAGATACGCAGTATTTT. Translated, it gives CASSAGLITDTQYF.

This clonotype came up many times. The V and J genes are TRBV5-1 and TRBJ2-5, with no clear D. V was cut by 4 bases and J by 2 bases, with 12 bases left in between. Germline lookup yields CDR1 SGHRS and CDR2 YFSETQ. The CDR3 has 14 residues. The CDR3: CASSQGSGQETQYF. The DNA for the CDR3 is TGCGCCAGCAGCCAAGGATCCGGGCAAGAGACCCAGTACTTC.

This clonotype was recorded a few times. V and J are TRBV11-2 and TRBJ2-5; D is possibly TRBD2 (7 bases). The CDR3 runs 17 residues. V was clipped by 1 base and J by 2 bases, with 17 bases between them. Germline V gene data show CDR1 as SGHAT and CDR2 as FQNNGV. In nucleotides, the CDR3 is TGTGCCAGCAGCTTAGTGGGAGGGGGGCGATCACAAGAGACCCAGTACTTC. Translating gives CASSLVGGGRSQETQYF.

This chain connects TRBV15 to TRBJ2-3; 10 bases line up with TRBD2. J was trimmed by 2 bases and V by 1 base; bases with no gene match: 3. Germline V CDR1 and CDR2: LNHNV, YYDKDF (reference sequence). The CDR3 extends over 16 amino acids. The CDR3 is CATSRATSGATDTQYF. As DNA, the CDR3 is TGTGCCACCAGCAGAGCAACTAGCGGGGCCACAGATACGCAGTATTTT.